This is a list of T cell receptor beta chains from one sample in a study of T-cell memory formation after mild COVID-19. TCRdb passed the 5' RACE reads through MiXCR, listing each CDR3 protein once. The data contain fewer than 50,000 distinct CDR3 sequences, under 7.5% of them seen just once; the ten biggest clones take up 1.4%. Sequenced material: PBMCs or a T cell subset sorted from them (not recorded which). The receptors derive from a man in his late teens or twenties who had mild COVID-19 (a few samples of this study predate the infection). Cell type and time point are not known. CDR3s include the opening cysteine and the closing phenylalanine or tryptophan. Each record gives: J gene, V gene, CDR3 protein.

j_call: TRBJ2-1; v_call: TRBV12-3/TRBV12-4; cdr3_aa: CASSFRTSGEYNEQFF
j_call: TRBJ1-2; v_call: TRBV5-1; cdr3_aa: CASSLGALGYTF
j_call: TRBJ2-3; v_call: TRBV12-3/TRBV12-4; cdr3_aa: CASSFRGGEDTQYF
j_call: TRBJ1-2; v_call: TRBV10-3; cdr3_aa: CAISGTGPIYGYTF
j_call: TRBJ2-3; v_call: TRBV7-9; cdr3_aa: CARSLGGGITDTQYF
j_call: TRBJ1-1; v_call: TRBV7-2; cdr3_aa: CASSPRPYRGRKGMNTEAFF
j_call: TRBJ1-2; v_call: TRBV9; cdr3_aa: CASSALPLDGYGYTF
j_call: TRBJ1-2; v_call: TRBV11-2; cdr3_aa: CASSLDGGTGAYGYTF
j_call: TRBJ2-7; v_call: TRBV18; cdr3_aa: CASSTSRRIYEQYF
j_call: TRBJ2-3; v_call: TRBV5-1; cdr3_aa: CASSEQGTDTQYF
j_call: TRBJ2-3; v_call: TRBV5-6; cdr3_aa: CASSLANSDTQYF
j_call: TRBJ1-2; v_call: TRBV29-1; cdr3_aa: CSVDKAGEGGYTF
j_call: TRBJ2-7; v_call: TRBV28; cdr3_aa: CASSPHRTGSYEQYF
j_call: TRBJ2-3; v_call: TRBV4-3; cdr3_aa: CASSQGPSHRFDTQYF
j_call: TRBJ2-1; v_call: TRBV7-8; cdr3_aa: CASSLVGAGGQGEQFF
j_call: TRBJ2-3; v_call: TRBV5-1; cdr3_aa: CASSLPGSGGPTDTQYF
j_call: TRBJ2-2; v_call: TRBV7-6; cdr3_aa: CASSLRLRGADTGELFF
j_call: TRBJ1-6; v_call: TRBV12-3/TRBV12-4; cdr3_aa: CASCPGRPYNSPLHF
j_call: TRBJ2-3; v_call: TRBV9; cdr3_aa: CASSLTGQGARGDTQYF
j_call: TRBJ2-3; v_call: TRBV12-3/TRBV12-4; cdr3_aa: CASSSGLAGGTQYF
j_call: TRBJ2-5; v_call: TRBV20-1; cdr3_aa: CSAPLPTVAEETQYF
j_call: TRBJ1-2; v_call: TRBV7-2; cdr3_aa: CASSPLGGDGYTF
j_call: TRBJ2-3; v_call: TRBV6-4; cdr3_aa: CASSDTRGFTDTQYF
j_call: TRBJ2-1; v_call: TRBV20-1; cdr3_aa: CSARAGHEGDEQFF
j_call: TRBJ1-4; v_call: TRBV7-8; cdr3_aa: CASSPRDTISPLTNEKLFF
j_call: TRBJ2-7; v_call: TRBV30; cdr3_aa: CAWSRGGEQYF
j_call: TRBJ2-6; v_call: TRBV7-9; cdr3_aa: CASSSTRQDSGANVLTF
j_call: TRBJ1-1; v_call: TRBV20-1; cdr3_aa: CSAREGWTEAFF
j_call: TRBJ1-1; v_call: TRBV4-2; cdr3_aa: CASSQAMGQGNTEAFF
j_call: TRBJ1-2; v_call: TRBV20-1; cdr3_aa: CSAREAGGGSGYTF
j_call: TRBJ2-1; v_call: TRBV7-9; cdr3_aa: CASSLRVGTSGERRYNEQFF
j_call: TRBJ2-7; v_call: TRBV20-1; cdr3_aa: CSARRQGAGEQYF
j_call: TRBJ2-3; v_call: TRBV7-2; cdr3_aa: CAGEPISGGTDTQYF
j_call: TRBJ2-5; v_call: TRBV5-4; cdr3_aa: CASSIQETQYF
j_call: TRBJ1-3; v_call: TRBV4-2; cdr3_aa: CASSLAPGGSSGNTIYF
j_call: TRBJ2-2; v_call: TRBV6-5; cdr3_aa: CASSLIGRKRTGELFF
j_call: TRBJ2-3; v_call: TRBV6-2/TRBV6-3; cdr3_aa: CASSYVFGRGTTDTQYF
j_call: TRBJ2-3; v_call: TRBV20-1; cdr3_aa: CSARAPGQGTDTQYF
j_call: TRBJ2-5; v_call: TRBV18; cdr3_aa: CASSPVAGGRETQYF
j_call: TRBJ1-6; v_call: TRBV28; cdr3_aa: CASRPAGTGIIESPLHF
j_call: TRBJ1-1; v_call: TRBV20-1; cdr3_aa: CSARGPGGTEAFF
j_call: TRBJ2-1; v_call: TRBV15; cdr3_aa: CATSRDGVAGNEQFF
j_call: TRBJ2-1; v_call: TRBV11-3; cdr3_aa: CASSPGTGDHEQFF
j_call: TRBJ2-5; v_call: TRBV20-1; cdr3_aa: CSVAGGLAETQYF
j_call: TRBJ1-6; v_call: TRBV2; cdr3_aa: CASSWKTGSSYNSPLHF
j_call: TRBJ2-5; v_call: TRBV12-3/TRBV12-4; cdr3_aa: CASSRGGLETQYF
j_call: TRBJ2-5; v_call: TRBV3-1; cdr3_aa: CASTLGAQETQYF
j_call: TRBJ1-1; v_call: TRBV19; cdr3_aa: CASSVRTVREEAFF
j_call: TRBJ2-5; v_call: TRBV12-3/TRBV12-4; cdr3_aa: CASSFWGVGETQYF
j_call: TRBJ2-2; v_call: TRBV5-1; cdr3_aa: CASSPIKDTGELFF
j_call: TRBJ2-2; v_call: TRBV7-2; cdr3_aa: CASSLQGAHTGELFF
j_call: TRBJ2-7; v_call: TRBV6-5; cdr3_aa: CASSYGDSSCYEQYF